Included here is one T cell receptor (beta chain) sequence, with context. Its antigen is currently unknown. This entry is derived from a study of beta chain features in type 1 diabetes. As for the study in general: In age, gender and cell yields, patients were similar to healthy donors.

Study-wide findings and caveats: All four CD4+ subsets of Type 1 diabetes patients contained TCRB CDR3s that were moderately but significantly shorter.

Investigators reverse transcribed all isolated RNA, so they sequenced expressed TCRB transcripts. Profiled with immunoSEQ multiplex PCR; TCRdb holds only in-frame clones, not every one. The sample holds over 650,000 clones, over 13% seen once. Researchers reported sorting CD4+ naive, central memory, regulatory and stem cell-like memory cells via CD45RO/CCR7/CD25/CD127/CD95/CD27. The specimen was naive CD4+ T cells from blood. This clonotype was sampled from a man in his late teens or twenties with type 1 diabetes.

The DNA of the CDR3 is TGTGCCATCAGTGAGGCGGCACCCAATGAGCAGTTCTTC. Translating it yields CAISEAAPNEQFF. The V call is TRBV10-3, the J call TRBJ2-1; D uncertain. The CDR3 is 13 residues long. V was shortened by 2 bases and J by 6 bases, with 8 bases between the two germline ends. The germline V gene has CDR1 ENHRY and CDR2 SYGVKD.